This T cell receptor beta chain comes out of a study of blood T cell repertoires in COVID-19. This CDR3 has 12 residues. From germline, CDR1 is LNHDA and CDR2 SQIVND (reference sequence). Trimming shortened V by 4 bases and J by 9 bases, and 9 bases separated the two germline ends. TCRdb's table, derived via immunoSEQ multiplex PCR, lists solely in-frame clones and lacks some. The table has 350,000 or so clones, approximately 89% seen once; the top ten hold 3.5% to 4%. Seattle's cohort entered during active infection and was followed longitudinally. The clonotype comes from a woman in her sixties or seventies with COVID-19, enrolled during active disease. This chain joins TRBV19 and TRBJ2-2; maybe TRBD1 (6 bases). Sequenced material: peripheral blood. CDR3 coding DNA: TGTGCCAGTAGTAGAGGGGGTTGGGAGCTGTTTTTT. Translation gives CASSRGGWELFF.